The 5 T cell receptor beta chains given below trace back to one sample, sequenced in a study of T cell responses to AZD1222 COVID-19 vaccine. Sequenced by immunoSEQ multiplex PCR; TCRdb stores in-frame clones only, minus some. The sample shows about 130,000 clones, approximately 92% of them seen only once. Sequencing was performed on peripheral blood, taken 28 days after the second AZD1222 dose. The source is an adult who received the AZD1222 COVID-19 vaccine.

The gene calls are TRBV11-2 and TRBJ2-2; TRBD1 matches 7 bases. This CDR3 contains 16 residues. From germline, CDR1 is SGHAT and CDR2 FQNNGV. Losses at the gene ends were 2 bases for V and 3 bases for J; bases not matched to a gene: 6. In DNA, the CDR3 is TGTGCCAGCAGCTTAAGACAGGGAATCGACACCGGGGAGCTGTTTTTT. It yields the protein CASSLRQGIDTGELFF. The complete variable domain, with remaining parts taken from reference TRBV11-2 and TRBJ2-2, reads EAGVAQSPRYKIIEKRQSVAFWCNPISGHATLYWYQQILGQGPKLLIQFQNNGVVDDSQLPKDRFSAERLKGVDSTLKIQPAKLEDSAVYLCASSLRQGIDTGELFFGEGSRLTVL.

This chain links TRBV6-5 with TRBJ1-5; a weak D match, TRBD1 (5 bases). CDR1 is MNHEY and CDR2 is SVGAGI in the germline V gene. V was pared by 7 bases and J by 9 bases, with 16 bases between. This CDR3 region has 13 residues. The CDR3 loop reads CASTEGARWPQHF. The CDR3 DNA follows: TGTGCCAGCACCGAAGGGGCCCGCTGGCCCCAGCATTTT.

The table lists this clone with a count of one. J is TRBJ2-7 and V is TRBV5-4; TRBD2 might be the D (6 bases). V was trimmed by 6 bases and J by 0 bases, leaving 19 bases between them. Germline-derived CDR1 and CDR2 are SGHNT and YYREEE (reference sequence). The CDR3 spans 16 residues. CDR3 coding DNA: TGTGCCAGCACTACCTCCGGGACTTCCAGCTCCTACGAGCAGTACTTC. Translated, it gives CASTTSGTSSSYEQYF.

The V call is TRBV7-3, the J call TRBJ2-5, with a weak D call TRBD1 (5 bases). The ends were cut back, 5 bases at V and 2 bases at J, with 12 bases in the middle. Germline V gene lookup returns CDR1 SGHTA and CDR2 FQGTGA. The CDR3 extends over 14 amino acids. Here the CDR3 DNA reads TGTGCCAGCAGCGTACAAGGGGCTCAAGAGACCCAGTACTTC. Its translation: CASSVQGAQETQYF.

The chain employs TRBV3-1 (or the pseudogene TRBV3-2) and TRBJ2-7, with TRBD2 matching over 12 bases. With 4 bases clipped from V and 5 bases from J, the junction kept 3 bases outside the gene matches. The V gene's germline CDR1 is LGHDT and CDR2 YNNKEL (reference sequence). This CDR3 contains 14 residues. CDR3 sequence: CASSRTSGKDEQYF. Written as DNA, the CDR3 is TGTGCCAGCAGCCGGACTAGCGGGAAGGACGAGCAGTACTTC.